Listed here are 9 T cell receptor beta chains from one sample, sequenced in a study of T cell repertoires in cytomegalovirus infection. Their antigen targets remain unknown. From the reads, TCRdb called clonotypes with MiXCR, one entry per CDR3 protein. The sample carries hundreds of thousands of distinct CDR3 sequences, 30% to 40% recorded once. The specimen comprised cultured PBMCs, sampled from culture after CMV antigen stimulation. These receptors all stem from a human donor in good health (CMV status not recorded). Some clones in this sample may be carry-over from other donors' samples.

This clonotype was picked up many times. The chain carries TRBV7-2 and TRBJ2-4, with 8 bases identical to TRBD2. CDR1 is SGHTA, CDR2 FQGNSA, per germline. CDR3 length: 15 residues. Unmatched junction bases numbered 5, after V lost 1 base and J lost 6 bases. The chain's CDR3 is CASSLGSGKGNIQYF. DNA for the CDR3: TGTGCCAGCAGCTTAGGTAGCGGGAAGGGAAACATTCAGTACTTC. The complete variable domain, with remaining parts taken from reference TRBV7-2 and TRBJ2-4, reads GAGVSQSPSNKVTEKGKDVELRCDPISGHTALYWYRQSLGQGLEFLIYFQGNSAPDKSGLPSDRFSAERTGGSVSTLTIQRTQQEDSAVYLCASSLGSGKGNIQYFGAGTRLSVL.

For this clonotype: This may come from a read error, since a much larger clone is one base off. The chain carries TRBV7-2 and TRBJ2-5, with 8 bases matching TRBD2. Germline V gene data show CDR1 as SGHTA and CDR2 as FQGNSA. The CDR3 length is 15 residues. J lost 5 bases, V lost 7 bases, and 12 bases had no gene match. The CDR3 DNA sequence: TGTGCCAGCAACTCGGGAGGGAGATTTGGGGAGACCCAGTACTTC. This sequence encodes CASNSGGRFGETQYF.

The chain employs TRBV2 and TRBJ2-5; D unresolved. The CDR3 is 15 residues long. Trimming cost V 4 bases and J 7 bases, with 19 bases left between them. CDR1 and CDR2 from the germline V gene are SNHLY and FYNNEI. CDR3 residues: CASSGPERPLGTQYF. The CDR3, as DNA: TGTGCCAGCAGTGGACCTGAAAGGCCTTTAGGGACCCAGTACTTC. Full variable domain (rest looked up from reference TRBV2 and TRBJ2-5): EPEVTQTPSHQVTQMGQEVILRCVPISNHLYFYWYRQILGQKVEFLVSFYNNEISEKSEIFDDQFSVERPDGSNFTLKIRSTKLEDSAMYFCASSGPERPLGTQYFGPGTRLLVL.

The gene calls are TRBV12-3 or TRBV12-4 and TRBJ1-5; a weak D match, TRBD1 (5 bases). V was shortened by 4 bases and J by 0 bases, with 16 bases between the two germline ends. CDR3 length: 17 amino acids. The DNA for the CDR3 is TGTGCCAGCAGTTCTTTCGGGACGGTACTTAGCAATCAGCCCCAGCATTTT. Amino acids: CASSSFGTVLSNQPQHF.

A word on this clonotype: This likely comes from a read error, as the CDR3 has no conserved phenylalanine or tryptophan at its end. This rearrangement joins TRBV28 to TRBJ2-3, with 12 nucleotides matching TRBD2. The CDR3 totals 12 residues. Germline values: CDR1 MDHEN, CDR2 SYDVKM. J lost 9 bases, V lost 5 bases, and 0 bases had no gene match. The CDR3 sequence is CASSLAGGTQYY. As DNA, the CDR3 is TGTGCCAGCAGTCTAGCGGGAGGGACGCAGTATTAT.

The CDR3: CASSPLGREGDGYTF. For the CDR3, the DNA is TGTGCCAGCTCACCACTTGGCAGGGAAGGCGATGGCTACACCTTC. The chain has TRBV18 and TRBJ1-2, with a possible D match to TRBD1 (5 bases). Germline values: CDR1 KGHSH, CDR2 LQKENI. The V end was cut by 1 base, the J end by 6 bases, with 15 bases between. The CDR3 covers 15 residues.

This clonotype was recorded a few times. Here the CDR3 reads CASSETTSGALTDTQYF. CDR3 nucleotides: TGTGCCAGCAGCGAAACGACTAGCGGAGCCCTCACAGATACGCAGTATTTT. The chain uses TRBV7-3 and TRBJ2-3; 9 nucleotides match TRBD2. V dropped 5 bases and J dropped 2; count of bases not matched to a gene: 11. CDR1 and CDR2 from the germline V gene are SGHTA and FQGTGA. The CDR3 is 17 residues long.

The V and J genes are TRBV19 and TRBJ2-3; D is unresolved. This CDR3 contains 14 residues. Germline CDR1 is LNHDA and CDR2 is SQIVND (reference sequence). V was cut by 6 bases and J by 0 bases, with 10 bases left in between. The DNA for the CDR3 is TGTGCCAGTAGCCCTCTAGACAGCACAGATACGCAGTATTTT. Translated: CASSPLDSTDTQYF.

This clonotype was counted at least ten times. The V gene is TRBV7-2, the J gene TRBJ2-5; 9 bases are shared with TRBD2. The length of the CDR3 is 15 residues. CDR1 and CDR2 from the germline V gene are SGHTA and FQGNSA. With V trimmed by 7 bases and J by 1 base, 7 bases remained unmatched. The CDR3 sequence: CASTEASGAQETQYF. The CDR3 bases are TGTGCCAGCACGGAGGCTAGCGGGGCCCAAGAGACCCAGTACTTC.